What follows are 10 T cell receptor beta chains derived from one specimen sequenced in a study of cytomegalovirus exposure and HLA in healthy donors. Use of 60 Vbeta and 13 Jbeta primers characterized the PCR. The data were produced by immunoSEQ multiplex PCR, yet TCRdb's version contains in-frame clones alone and is incomplete. The table has some 190,000 clones, about 82% seen once. The sequencing sample was made of PBMCs. The receptor set was obtained from a male donor in good health and CMV-seronegative.

This clone was seen a handful of times. The genes are TRBV10-3 and TRBJ2-7, with 9 bases aligning to TRBD2. This CDR3 contains 14 residues. J lost 6 bases, V lost 3 bases, and 6 bases had no gene match. CDR1 ENHRY and CDR2 SYGVKD come from the germline V gene. The CDR3 region has the DNA TGTGCCATCAGTGATCCGGGACTAGCTCCCGAGCAGTACTTC. It encodes CAISDPGLAPEQYF.

The chain employs TRBV18 and TRBJ2-1, with 7 nucleotides matching TRBD2. CDR1 is KGHSH and CDR2 is LQKENI in the germline V gene. The CDR3 extends over 14 amino acids. V lost 3 bases, J lost 8 bases, and 7 bases stayed unmatched. The CDR3, as DNA: TGTGCCAGCTCACCGTTCCCTAGCGGCGATGAGCAGTTCTTC. Its translation is CASSPFPSGDEQFF.

The V and J genes are TRBV30 and TRBJ2-5, with D possibly being TRBD2 (5 bases). In germline, CDR1 is GTSNPN, CDR2 SVGIG (reference sequence). The CDR3 totals 13 residues. Deletions cut 3 bases from V and 4 bases from J, with 12 bases between. CDR3 sequence reads: CAWRGGGVETQYF. DNA of the CDR3: TGTGCCTGGAGGGGCGGAGGCGTAGAGACCCAGTACTTC.

This clone came up a few times. This specimen includes other DNA sequences encoding the same CDR3. The rearrangement links TRBV27 to TRBJ2-7, with 10 positions matching TRBD1. The CDR3 runs 13 residues. J lost 11 bases, V lost 3 bases, and 7 bases had no gene match. CDR1 MNHEY and CDR2 SMNVEV come from the germline V gene (reference sequence). The CDR3 bases are TGTGCCAGCAGTTTGCCGGACAGGGGGTTGGAGTACTTC. It specifies CASSLPDRGLEYF.

CDR3 amino acids: CASSPMVGRRYEQYF. CDR3 coding DNA: TGTGCCAGCAGCCCGATGGTGGGGCGCCGTTACGAGCAGTACTTC. The chain combines TRBV5-6 with TRBJ2-5, with a possible D match to TRBD1 (5 bases). The J call may be faulty, since TRBJ2-7 better matches the DNA end. This CDR3 comprises 15 residues. The germline gives CDR1 SGHDT, CDR2 YYEEEE.

The V call is TRBV28, the J call TRBJ1-5, with 10 bases lining up with TRBD1. Losses at the gene ends were 5 bases for V and 5 bases for J; bases not matched to a gene: 15. The germline V gene has CDR1 MDHEN and CDR2 SYDVKM. The CDR3 extends over 18 amino acids. The chain's CDR3 is CASSGSGTGVSGYQPQHF. The CDR3 nucleotides are TGTGCCAGCAGTGGCTCCGGGACAGGGGTGAGTGGGTATCAGCCCCAGCATTTT.

The chain uses TRBV30 and TRBJ1-5; TRBD1 aligns across 9 bases. Germline CDR1 is GTSNPN and CDR2 is SVGIG (reference sequence). Unmatched junction bases numbered 7, after V lost 2 bases and J lost 5 bases. The CDR3 contains 15 residues. The DNA for the CDR3 is TGTGCCTGGAGTTCGGACAGGGGAAGGCATCAGCCCCAGCATTTT. Encoded protein: CAWSSDRGRHQPQHF.

The chain combines TRBV28 with TRBJ2-7; D remains unclear. With 5 bases removed from V and 2 bases from J, the gap between germline ends came to 10 bases. Germline CDR1 and CDR2: MDHEN and SYDVKM. This CDR3 has 13 residues. CDR3 region: CASSSPGPYEQYF. DNA for the CDR3: TGTGCCAGCAGTAGCCCAGGCCCCTACGAGCAGTACTTC.

This chain connects TRBV19 to TRBJ1-5; TRBD1 is a possible D gene (6 bases). In germline, CDR1 is LNHDA, CDR2 SQIVND (reference sequence). The V end was cut by 8 bases, the J end by 11 bases, with 16 bases between. There are 12 residues in the CDR3. CDR3 DNA sequence: TGTGCCAGTGGGACATCCCCTTCGGCCCAGCATTTT. Protein sequence: CASGTSPSAQHF.

This chain connects TRBV5-1 to TRBJ1-3; possibly TRBD1 for D (5 bases). Deletions cut 4 bases from V and 6 bases from J, with 17 bases between. The CDR3 length is 15 residues. CDR1 and CDR2 (germline): SGHRS, YFSETQ. CDR3 loop: CASSPRDFFSNTIYF. The CDR3 DNA sequence: TGCGCCAGCAGCCCCCGGGACTTTTTTTCAAACACCATATATTTT.